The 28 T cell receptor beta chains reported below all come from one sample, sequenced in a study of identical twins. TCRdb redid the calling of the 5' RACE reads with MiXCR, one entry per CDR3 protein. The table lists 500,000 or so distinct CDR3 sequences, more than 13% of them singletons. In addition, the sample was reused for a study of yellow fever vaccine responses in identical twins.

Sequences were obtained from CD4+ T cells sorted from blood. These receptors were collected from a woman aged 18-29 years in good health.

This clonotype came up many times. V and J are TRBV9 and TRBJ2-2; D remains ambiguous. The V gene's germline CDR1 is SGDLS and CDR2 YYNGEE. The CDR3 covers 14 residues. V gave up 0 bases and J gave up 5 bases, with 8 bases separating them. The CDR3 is CASSVVGGTGELFF. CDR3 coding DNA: TGTGCCAGCAGCGTAGTAGGCGGAACCGGGGAGCTGTTTTTT.

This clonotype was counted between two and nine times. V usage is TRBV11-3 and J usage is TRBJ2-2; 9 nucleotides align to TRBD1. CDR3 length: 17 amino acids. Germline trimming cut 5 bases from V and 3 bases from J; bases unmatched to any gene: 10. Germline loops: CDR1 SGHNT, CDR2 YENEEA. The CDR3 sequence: CASSATGGRGYTGELFF. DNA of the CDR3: TGTGCCAGCAGCGCAACAGGGGGCCGAGGGTACACCGGGGAGCTGTTTTTT.

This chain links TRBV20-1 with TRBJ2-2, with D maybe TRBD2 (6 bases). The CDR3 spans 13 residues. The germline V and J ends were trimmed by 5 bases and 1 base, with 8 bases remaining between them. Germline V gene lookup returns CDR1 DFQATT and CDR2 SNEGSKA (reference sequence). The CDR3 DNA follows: TGCAGTGCTGGTAGCGGGAACACCGGGGAGCTGTTTTTT. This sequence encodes CSAGSGNTGELFF.

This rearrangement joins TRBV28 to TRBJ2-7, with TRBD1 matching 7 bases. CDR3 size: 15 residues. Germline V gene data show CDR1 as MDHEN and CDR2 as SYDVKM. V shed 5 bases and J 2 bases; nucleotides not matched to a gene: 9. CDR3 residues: CASSVGGTKAYEQYF. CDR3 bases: TGTGCCAGCAGTGTAGGGGGCACAAAAGCCTACGAGCAGTACTTC.

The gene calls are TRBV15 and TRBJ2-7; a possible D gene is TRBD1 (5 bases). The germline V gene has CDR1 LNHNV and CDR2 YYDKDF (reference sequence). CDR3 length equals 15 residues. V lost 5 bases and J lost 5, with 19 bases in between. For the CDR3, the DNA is TGTGCCACCAGCCCCATGAAGGGGCTCAGCAACGAGCAGTACTTC. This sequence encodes CATSPMKGLSNEQYF.

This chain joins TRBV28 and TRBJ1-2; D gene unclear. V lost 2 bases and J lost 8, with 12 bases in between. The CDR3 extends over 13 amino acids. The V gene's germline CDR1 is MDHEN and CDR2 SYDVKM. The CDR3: CASSLDGMRGYTF. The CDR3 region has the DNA TGTGCCAGCAGTTTAGATGGGATGCGGGGCTACACCTTC.

The CDR3 DNA follows: TGTGCCAGCACGGCGGGAGGGGTAGCCAAAAACATTCAGTACTTC. Its protein product is CASTAGGVAKNIQYF. The chain employs TRBV6-1 and TRBJ2-4; TRBD2 agrees at 9 bases. The length of the CDR3 is 15 residues. With V trimmed by 7 bases and J by 0 bases, 4 bases remained unmatched. The germline CDR1 and CDR2 sequences are MNHNS and SASEGT.

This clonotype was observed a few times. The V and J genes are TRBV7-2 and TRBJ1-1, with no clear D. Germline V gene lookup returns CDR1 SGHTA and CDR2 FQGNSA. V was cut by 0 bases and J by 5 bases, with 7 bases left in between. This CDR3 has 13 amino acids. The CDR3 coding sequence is TGTGCCAGCAGCTTAGCGATAGGGACTGAAGCTTTCTTT. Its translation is CASSLAIGTEAFF.

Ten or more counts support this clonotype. In DNA, the CDR3 is TGTGCCAGCAGCGACCTACGTGGGGCTGAGCAGTTCTTC. Translation: CASSDLRGAEQFF. V gene TRBV9 combines with J gene TRBJ2-1, with D possibly TRBD1 on 5 matching bases. V was cut by 3 bases and J by 9 bases, with 13 bases left in between. There are 13 residues in the CDR3. Per the germline V gene, CDR1 is SGDLS and CDR2 is YYNGEE.

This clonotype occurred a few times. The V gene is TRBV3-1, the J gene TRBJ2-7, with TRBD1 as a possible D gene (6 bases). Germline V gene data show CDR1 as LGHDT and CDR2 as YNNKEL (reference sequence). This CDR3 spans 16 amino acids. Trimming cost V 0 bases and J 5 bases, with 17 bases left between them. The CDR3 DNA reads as TGTGCCAGCAGCCAAGAGGGCCAAACAGGGTCCCACGAGCAGTACTTC. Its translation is CASSQEGQTGSHEQYF.

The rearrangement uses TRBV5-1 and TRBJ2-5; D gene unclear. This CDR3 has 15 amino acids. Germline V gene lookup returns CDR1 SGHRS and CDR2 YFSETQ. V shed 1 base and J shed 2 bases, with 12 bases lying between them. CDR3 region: CASSLTPNPQETQYF. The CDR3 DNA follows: TGCGCCAGCAGCTTGACACCGAACCCGCAAGAGACCCAGTACTTC. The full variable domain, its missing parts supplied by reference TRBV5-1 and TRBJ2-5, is KAGVTQTPRYLIKTRGQQVTLSCSPISGHRSVSWYQQTPGQGLQFLFEYFSETQRNKGNFPGRFSGRQFSNSRSEMNVSTLELGDSALYLCASSLTPNPQETQYFGPGTRLLVL.

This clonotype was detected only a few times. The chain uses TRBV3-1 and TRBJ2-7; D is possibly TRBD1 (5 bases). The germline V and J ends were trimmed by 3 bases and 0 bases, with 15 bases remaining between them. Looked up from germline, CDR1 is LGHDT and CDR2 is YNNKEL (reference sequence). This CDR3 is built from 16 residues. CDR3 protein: CASSQGSGPSSYEQYF. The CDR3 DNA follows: TGTGCCAGCAGCCAGGGCTCAGGGCCTAGCTCCTACGAGCAGTACTTC.

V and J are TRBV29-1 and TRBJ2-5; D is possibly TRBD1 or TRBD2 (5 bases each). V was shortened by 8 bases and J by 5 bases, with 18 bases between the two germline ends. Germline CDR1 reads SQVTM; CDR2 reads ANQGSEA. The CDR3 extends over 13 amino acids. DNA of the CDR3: TGCAGCCTAAATCCCGGGGACCGGGAGACCCAGTACTTC. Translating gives CSLNPGDRETQYF.

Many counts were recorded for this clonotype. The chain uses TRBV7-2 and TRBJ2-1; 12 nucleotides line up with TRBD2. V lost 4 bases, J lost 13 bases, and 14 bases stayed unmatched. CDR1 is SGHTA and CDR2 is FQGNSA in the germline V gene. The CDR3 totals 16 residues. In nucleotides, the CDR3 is TGTGCCAGCAGCTCATTAAGGCCCTGGACTAGCGGGATACAGTTCTTC. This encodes CASSSLRPWTSGIQFF.

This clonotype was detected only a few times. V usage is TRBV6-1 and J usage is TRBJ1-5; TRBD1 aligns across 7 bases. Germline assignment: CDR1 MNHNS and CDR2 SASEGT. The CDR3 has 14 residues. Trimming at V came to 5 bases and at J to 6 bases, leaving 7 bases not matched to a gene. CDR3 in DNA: TGTGCCAGCAGTCTAAACAGGGGTCTTCAGCCCCAGCATTTT. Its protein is CASSLNRGLQPQHF.

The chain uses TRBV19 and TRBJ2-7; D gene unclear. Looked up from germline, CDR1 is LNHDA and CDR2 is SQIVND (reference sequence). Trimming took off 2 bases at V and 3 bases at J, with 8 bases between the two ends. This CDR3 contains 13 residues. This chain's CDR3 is CASSIQPVYEQYF. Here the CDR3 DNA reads TGTGCCAGTAGTATACAGCCCGTCTACGAGCAGTACTTC.

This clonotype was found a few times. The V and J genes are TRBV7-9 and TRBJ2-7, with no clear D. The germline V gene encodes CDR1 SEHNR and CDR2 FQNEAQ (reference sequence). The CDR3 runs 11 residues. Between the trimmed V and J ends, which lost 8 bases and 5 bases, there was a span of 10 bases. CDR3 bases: TGTGCCAGCGGAAATGGCAACGAGCAGTACTTC. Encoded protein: CASGNGNEQYF.

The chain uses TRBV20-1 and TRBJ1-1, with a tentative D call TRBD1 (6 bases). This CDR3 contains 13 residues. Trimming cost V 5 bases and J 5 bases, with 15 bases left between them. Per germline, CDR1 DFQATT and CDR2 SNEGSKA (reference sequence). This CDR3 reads CSARQDANTEAFF. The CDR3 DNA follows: TGCAGTGCTCGACAGGATGCAAATACTGAAGCTTTCTTT.

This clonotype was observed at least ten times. The CDR3 protein is CASSPRTSGETQYF. In DNA, the CDR3 is TGTGCCAGCAGCCCCCGGACTAGCGGTGAGACCCAGTACTTC. The genes are TRBV4-2 and TRBJ2-5; 10 nucleotides line up with TRBD2. V lost 4 bases and J lost 5; bases outside the gene matches: 4. Germline V gene data show CDR1 as LGHNA and CDR2 as YNFKEQ. CDR3 length: 14 residues.

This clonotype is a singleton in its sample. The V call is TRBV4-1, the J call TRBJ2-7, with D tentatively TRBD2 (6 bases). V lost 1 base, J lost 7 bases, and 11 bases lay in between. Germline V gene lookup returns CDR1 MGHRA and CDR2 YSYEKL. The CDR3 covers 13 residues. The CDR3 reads CASSQGVEGEQYF. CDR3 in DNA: TGCGCCAGCAGCCAAGGGGTGGAGGGTGAGCAGTACTTC.

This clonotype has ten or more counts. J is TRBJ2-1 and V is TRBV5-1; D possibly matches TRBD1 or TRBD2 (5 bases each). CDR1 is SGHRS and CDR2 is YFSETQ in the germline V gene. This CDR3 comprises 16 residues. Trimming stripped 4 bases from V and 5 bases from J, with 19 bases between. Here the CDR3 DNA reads TGCGCCAGCAGCCACAGACGGGACGGACAAGACAATGAGCAGTTCTTC. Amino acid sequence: CASSHRRDGQDNEQFF. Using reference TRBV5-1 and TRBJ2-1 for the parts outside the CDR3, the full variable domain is KAGVTQTPRYLIKTRGQQVTLSCSPISGHRSVSWYQQTPGQGLQFLFEYFSETQRNKGNFPGRFSGRQFSNSRSEMNVSTLELGDSALYLCASSHRRDGQDNEQFFGPGTRLTVL.

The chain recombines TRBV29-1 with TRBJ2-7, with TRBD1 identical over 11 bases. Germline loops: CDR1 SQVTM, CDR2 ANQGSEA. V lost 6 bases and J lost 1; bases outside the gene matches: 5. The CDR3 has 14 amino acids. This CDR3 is CSVSGTGGSYEQYF. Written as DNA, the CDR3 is TGCAGCGTCTCAGGGACAGGGGGATCCTACGAGCAGTACTTC.

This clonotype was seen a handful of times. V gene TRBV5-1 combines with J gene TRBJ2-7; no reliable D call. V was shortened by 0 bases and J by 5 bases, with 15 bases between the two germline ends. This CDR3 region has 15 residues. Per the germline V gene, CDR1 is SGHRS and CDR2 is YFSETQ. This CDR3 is CASSLEPGVKNEQYF. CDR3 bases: TGCGCCAGCAGCTTGGAACCGGGTGTGAAGAACGAGCAGTACTTC.

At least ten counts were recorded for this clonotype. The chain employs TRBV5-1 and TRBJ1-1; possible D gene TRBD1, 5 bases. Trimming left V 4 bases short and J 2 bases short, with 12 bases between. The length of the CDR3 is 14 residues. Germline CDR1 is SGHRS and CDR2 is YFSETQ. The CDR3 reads CASSGGGANTEAFF. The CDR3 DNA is TGCGCCAGCAGCGGAGGAGGGGCAAACACTGAAGCTTTCTTT.

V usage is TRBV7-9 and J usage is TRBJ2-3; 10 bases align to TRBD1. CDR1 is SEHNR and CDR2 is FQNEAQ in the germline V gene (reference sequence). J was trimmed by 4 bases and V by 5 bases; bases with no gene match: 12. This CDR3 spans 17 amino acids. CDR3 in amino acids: CASSHRPRTGGSDTQYF. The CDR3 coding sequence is TGTGCCAGCAGCCATAGACCTCGGACAGGGGGTTCAGATACGCAGTATTTT.

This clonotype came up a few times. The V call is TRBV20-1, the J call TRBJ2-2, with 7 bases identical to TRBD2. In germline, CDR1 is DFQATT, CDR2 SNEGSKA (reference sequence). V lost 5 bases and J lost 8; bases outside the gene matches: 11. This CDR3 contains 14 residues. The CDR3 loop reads CSAGRAGAPGELFF. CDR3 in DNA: TGCAGTGCTGGTCGCGCGGGAGCCCCTGGGGAGCTGTTTTTT.

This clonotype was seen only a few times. In nucleotides, the CDR3 is TGTGCCAGCAGAGAAGGGGGTCCCCATGAGCAGTTCTTC. It encodes CASREGGPHEQFF. The rearrangement joins TRBV28 to TRBJ2-1, with D perhaps matching TRBD1 (6 bases). Germline V gene sequence: CDR1 MDHEN, CDR2 SYDVKM. The V end lost 6 bases, the J end lost 8 bases, and 14 bases lay between the germline ends. The CDR3 is 13 residues long.

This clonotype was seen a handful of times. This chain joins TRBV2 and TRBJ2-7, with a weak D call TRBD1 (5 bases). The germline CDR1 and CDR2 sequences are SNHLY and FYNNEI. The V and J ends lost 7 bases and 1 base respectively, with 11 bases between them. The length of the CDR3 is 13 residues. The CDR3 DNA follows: TGTGCCAGCAAGTCTAGGGGTTCCTACGAGCAGTACTTC. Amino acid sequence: CASKSRGSYEQYF.